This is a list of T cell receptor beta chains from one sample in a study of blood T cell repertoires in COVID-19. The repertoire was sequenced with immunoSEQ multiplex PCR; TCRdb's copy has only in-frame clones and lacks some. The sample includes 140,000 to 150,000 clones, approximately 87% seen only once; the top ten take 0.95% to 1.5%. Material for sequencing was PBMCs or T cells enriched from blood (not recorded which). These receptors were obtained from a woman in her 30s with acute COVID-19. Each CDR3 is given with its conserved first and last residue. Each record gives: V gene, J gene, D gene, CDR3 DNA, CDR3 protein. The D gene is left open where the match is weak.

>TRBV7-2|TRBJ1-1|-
TGTGCCAGCAGCTTCGGAGCCAACACTGAAGCTTTCTTT
CASSFGANTEAFF
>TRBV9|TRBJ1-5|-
TGTGCCAGCAGCGTAGGAGACGGAAGCAGTGGCGGTCAGCCCCAGCATTTT
CASSVGDGSSGGQPQHF
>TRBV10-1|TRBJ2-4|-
TGCGCCAGCAATTTAGGGACTTATTTTTCTAGAGTCAAAAACATTCAGTACTTC
CASNLGTYFSRVKNIQYF
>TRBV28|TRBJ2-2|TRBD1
TGTGCCAGCAGTTTGGCGGGACAGGGCATCACCGGGGAGCTGTTTTTT
CASSLAGQGITGELFF
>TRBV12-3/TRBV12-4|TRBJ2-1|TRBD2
TGTGCCAGCAATGAGCGGGAGAGATCTGAGCAGTTCTTC
CASNERERSEQFF
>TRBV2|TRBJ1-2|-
TGTGCCAGCAGTGACTCGGGAGGGGCTGACTATGGCTACACCTTC
CASSDSGGADYGYTF
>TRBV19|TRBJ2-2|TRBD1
TGTGCCAGTAGTATAAGACAGGGGAGGACCACGAACACCGGGGAGCTGTTTTTT
CASSIRQGRTTNTGELFF
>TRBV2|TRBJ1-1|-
TGTGCCAGCAGGGCGGCTATGAACACTGAAGCTTTCTTT
CASRAAMNTEAFF
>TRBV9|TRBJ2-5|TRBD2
TGTGCCAGCAGCGTAGCTAGCGGGGAGACCCAGTACTTC
CASSVASGETQYF
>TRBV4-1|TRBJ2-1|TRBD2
TGCGCCAGCAGCCAAGGGAGCGGCGGGGGACGTCAGTTCTTC
CASSQGSGGGRQFF
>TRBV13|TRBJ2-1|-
TGTGCCAGCTTTGCGGAAACCCGCCGAGAAGACAATGAGCAGTTCTTC
CASFAETRREDNEQFF
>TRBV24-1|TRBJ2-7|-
TGTGCCACCAGTGTCGGAGGGGAGTACGAGCAGTACTTC
CATSVGGEYEQYF